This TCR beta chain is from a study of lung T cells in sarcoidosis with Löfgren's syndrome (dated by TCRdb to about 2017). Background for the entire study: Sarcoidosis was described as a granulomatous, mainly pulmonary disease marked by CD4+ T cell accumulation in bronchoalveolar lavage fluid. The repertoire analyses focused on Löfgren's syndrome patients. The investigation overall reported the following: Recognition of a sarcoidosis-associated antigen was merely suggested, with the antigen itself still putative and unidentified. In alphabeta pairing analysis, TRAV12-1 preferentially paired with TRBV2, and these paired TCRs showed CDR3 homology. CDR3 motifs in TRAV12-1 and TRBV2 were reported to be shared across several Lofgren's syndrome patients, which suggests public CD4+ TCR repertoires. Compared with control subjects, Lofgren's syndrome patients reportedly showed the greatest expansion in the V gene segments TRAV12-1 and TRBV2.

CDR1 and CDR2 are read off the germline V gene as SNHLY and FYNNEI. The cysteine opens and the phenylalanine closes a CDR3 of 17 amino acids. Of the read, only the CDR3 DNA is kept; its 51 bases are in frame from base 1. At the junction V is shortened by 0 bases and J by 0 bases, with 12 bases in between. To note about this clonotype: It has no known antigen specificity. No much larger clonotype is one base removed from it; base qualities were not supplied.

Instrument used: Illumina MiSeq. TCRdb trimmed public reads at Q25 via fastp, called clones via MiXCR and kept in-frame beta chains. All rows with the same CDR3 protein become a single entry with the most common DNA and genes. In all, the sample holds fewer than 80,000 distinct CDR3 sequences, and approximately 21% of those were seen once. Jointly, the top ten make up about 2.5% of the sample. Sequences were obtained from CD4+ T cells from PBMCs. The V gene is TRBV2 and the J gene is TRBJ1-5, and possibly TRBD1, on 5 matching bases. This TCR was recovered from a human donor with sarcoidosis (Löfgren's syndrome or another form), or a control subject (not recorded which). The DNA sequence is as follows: TGTGCCAGCAGTGAAGCGGGGGTGGTTTATAGCAATCAGCCCCAGCATTTT. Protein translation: CASSEAGVVYSNQPQHF.